This T cell receptor beta chain was found in a study of OX40 agonist ivuxolimab in advanced cancers. The protocol was immunoSEQ multiplex PCR, while the TCRdb copy is restricted to in-frame clones and leaves out a portion. Of 50,000 to 75,000 clones in the sample, roughly nine tenths are singletons; the top ten hold over 4%. The ends were cut back, 7 bases at V and 6 bases at J, with 7 bases in the middle. This CDR3 contains 11 residues. CDR1 SNHLY and CDR2 FYNNEI come from the germline V gene. This chain connects TRBV2 to TRBJ2-1, with D hard to call. The source material was CD4+ or CD8+ T cells sorted from blood, sampled in a trial of the OX40 agonist ivuxolimab. The TCR comes from an adult with an advanced solid tumor such as melanoma, head and neck, liver or kidney cancer. This CDR3 reads CASNTLNEQFF. The CDR3 DNA is TGTGCCAGCAATACACTCAATGAGCAGTTCTTC.